This TCR beta chain was identified during a study of blood T cell repertoires in COVID-19. Here immunoSEQ multiplex PCR was the method, and the copy in TCRdb shows in-frame clones only, minus some. The sample carries about 150,000 clones, 65% to 90% recorded once. The sequenced sample consisted of peripheral blood. The clonotype originates from a woman aged 45-60 years with acute or convalescent COVID-19.

The CDR3 nucleotides read TGTGCCAGCAGTGAACGAAGCGGGGGGGCGACAGATACGCAGTATTTT. Translation: CASSERSGGATDTQYF. The chain has TRBV6-1 and TRBJ2-3; 10 nucleotides line up with TRBD2. J lost 3 bases, V lost 2 bases, and 5 bases had no gene match. This CDR3 is built from 16 residues. Germline assignment: CDR1 MNHNS and CDR2 SASEGT.